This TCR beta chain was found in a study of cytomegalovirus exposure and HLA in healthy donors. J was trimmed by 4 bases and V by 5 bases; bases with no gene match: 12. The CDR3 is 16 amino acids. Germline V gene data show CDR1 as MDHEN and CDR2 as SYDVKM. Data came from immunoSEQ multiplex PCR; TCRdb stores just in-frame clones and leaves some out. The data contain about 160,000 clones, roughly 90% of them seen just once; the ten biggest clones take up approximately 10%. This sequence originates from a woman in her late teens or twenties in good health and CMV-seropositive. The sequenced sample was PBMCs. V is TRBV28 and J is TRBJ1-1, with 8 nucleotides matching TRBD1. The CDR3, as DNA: TGTGCCAGCAGTCAAAGCGATCAGGGGGCCGGCACTGAAGCTTTCTTT. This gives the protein CASSQSDQGAGTEAFF.